The 15 T cell receptor beta chains in this list originate from one sample, sequenced in a study of blood T cell repertoires in COVID-19 (dated by TCRdb to 2018 to 2021). To prepare the library, the immunoSEQ multiplex PCR assay was applied. TCRdb took this table from immuneACCESS and kept in-frame rearrangements with V and J called. Such tables lack part of the clones; where checked against another copy, unresolved V genes explain under half of the gap, and the rest is unexplained. The sample table contains tens of thousands of clones; only one count was recorded for 85% to 95% of them. Of the sample, roughly 0.35% is held by the ten largest clones. The material sequenced was peripheral blood. The receptors stem from a man in his fifties or sixties with COVID-19, enrolled during active disease.

The chain joins TRBV18 to TRBJ1-1, with unresolved D. V lost 2 bases and J lost 5, with 9 bases in between. This CDR3 spans 13 amino acids. Per germline, CDR1 KGHSH and CDR2 LQKENI. DNA of the CDR3: TGTGCCAGCTCACCATCGCGCGAGACTGAAGCTTTCTTT. Its protein product is CASSPSRETEAFF.

The J gene is TRBJ1-6, the V gene TRBV19; 8 bases match TRBD1. The V gene's germline CDR1 is LNHDA and CDR2 SQIVND (reference sequence). This CDR3 is 13 amino acids long. The V gene end was trimmed by 7 bases and the J gene end by 6 bases; junction bases not matched to a gene: 2. This CDR3 is CASNRGTNSPLHF. The CDR3 DNA is TGTGCCAGTAACAGGGGGACTAATTCACCCCTCCACTTT.

In this sample, this clone turned up once. The J gene is TRBJ2-1, the V gene TRBV4-1, with 9 bases aligning to TRBD2. The CDR3 has 18 residues. CDR1 and CDR2 (germline): MGHRA, YSYEKL. Trimming took 1 base from V and 2 from J; bases not matched to a gene: 9. The CDR3 DNA reads TGCGCCAGCAGCCAAGGCTTCTTTAGCGGGGGCACCTACAATGAGCAGTTCTTC. It yields the protein CASSQGFFSGGTYNEQFF.

V gene TRBV3-1 (or the pseudogene TRBV3-2) combines with J gene TRBJ1-2; 7 nucleotides agree with TRBD1. V shed 0 bases and J 7 bases; nucleotides not matched to a gene: 8. The CDR3 sequence is 15 residues long. The germline V gene has CDR1 LGHDT and CDR2 YNNKEL (reference sequence). CDR3 loop: CASSQDYGRGTGYTF. The CDR3 DNA is TGTGCCAGCAGCCAAGATTACGGCAGGGGGACTGGCTACACCTTC.

The genes are TRBV2 and TRBJ2-3; no clear D gene. The CDR3 spans 14 residues. The V gene lost 6 bases and the J gene lost 4 bases, with 14 bases spanning the gap. CDR1 and CDR2 from the germline V gene are SNHLY and FYNNEI. The CDR3 region is CASRESLFADTQYF. The CDR3 region has the DNA TGTGCCAGCAGGGAAAGCCTATTCGCAGATACGCAGTATTTT.

V gene TRBV12-3 or TRBV12-4 combines with J gene TRBJ1-1; D is uncertain. There are 12 residues in the CDR3. V lost 3 bases to trimming and J lost 9 bases, with 11 bases between them. The CDR3 coding sequence is TGTGCCAGCAGTTTTCAGGAACGGAAAGCTTTCTTT. Amino acid sequence: CASSFQERKAFF.

J is TRBJ2-1 and V is TRBV5-4; TRBD2 aligns across 7 bases. Germline V gene lookup returns CDR1 SGHNT and CDR2 YYREEE (reference sequence). The CDR3 contains 17 residues. With 4 bases clipped from V and 0 bases from J, the junction kept 10 bases outside the gene matches. This CDR3 reads CASSPRGRPSSYNEQFF. CDR3 bases: TGTGCCAGCAGCCCCCGCGGGAGACCCAGCTCCTACAATGAGCAGTTCTTC.

The CDR3 nucleotides read TGCAGCGTTTTCCTCGGACAGGGTGGGTCCTACGAGCAGTACTTC. This translates into CSVFLGQGGSYEQYF. The rearrangement links TRBV29-1 to TRBJ2-7; 8 bases are a match to TRBD1. CDR1 is SQVTM and CDR2 is ANQGSEA in the germline V gene. Losses at the gene ends were 5 bases for V and 1 base for J; bases not matched to a gene: 10. The CDR3 runs 15 residues.

The genes are TRBV14 and TRBJ1-1, with no clear D. The V gene's germline CDR1 is SGHDN and CDR2 FVKESK. CDR3 length: 14 amino acids. V was clipped by 0 bases and J by 11 bases, with 16 bases between them. Written as DNA, the CDR3 is TGTGCCAGCAGCCAAGATTCCTGGGGAGGGAAGGCTTTCTTT. Residues: CASSQDSWGGKAFF.

This clone was picked up one time. The V gene is TRBV12-3 or TRBV12-4, the J gene TRBJ1-5; maybe TRBD1 (5 bases). Trimming shortened V by 5 bases and J by 7 bases, and 12 bases separated the two germline ends. This CDR3 region has 13 residues. The CDR3 loop is CASSPGTGQPQHF. CDR3 bases: TGTGCCAGCAGTCCTGGGACTGGCCAGCCCCAGCATTTT.

This chain joins TRBV6-5 and TRBJ2-3; TRBD1 might be the D (5 bases). Germline CDR1 MNHEY, CDR2 SVGAGI. CDR3 size: 15 residues. V was trimmed by 2 bases and J by 2 bases, leaving 11 bases between them. CDR3 protein: CASSYRGAFTDTQYF. The CDR3 bases are TGTGCCAGCAGTTACAGGGGCGCCTTCACAGATACGCAGTATTTT.

The gene calls are TRBV7-9 and TRBJ2-3; possible D gene TRBD2, 5 bases. V was shortened by 7 bases and J by 5 bases, with 10 bases between the two germline ends. This CDR3 contains 12 residues. In germline, CDR1 is SEHNR, CDR2 FQNEAQ (reference sequence). CDR3: CASTSAEDTQYF. The CDR3 DNA follows: TGTGCCAGCACCTCAGCGGAAGATACGCAGTATTTT. Using reference TRBV7-9 and TRBJ2-3 for the parts outside the CDR3, the full variable domain is DTGVSQNPRHKITKRGQNVTFRCDPISEHNRLYWYRQTLGQGPEFLTYFQNEAQLEKSRLLSDRFSAERPKGSFSTLEIQRTEQGDSAMYLCASTSAEDTQYFGPGTRLTVL.

This chain joins TRBV27 and TRBJ2-1; maybe TRBD2 (6 bases). This CDR3 contains 15 residues. V lost 6 bases to trimming and J lost 3 bases, with 15 bases between them. Germline V gene data show CDR1 as MNHEY and CDR2 as SMNVEV (reference sequence). This CDR3 is CASRSGLASYNEQFF. The CDR3 region has the DNA TGTGCCAGCAGATCTGGGCTAGCGAGCTACAATGAGCAGTTCTTC.

The V and J genes are TRBV6-1 and TRBJ1-2; D not certain. Per the germline V gene, CDR1 is MNHNS and CDR2 is SASEGT. CDR3 length: 13 amino acids. The V and J ends lost 3 bases and 7 bases respectively, with 12 bases between them. The CDR3: CASSDNQVVGYTF. The CDR3 region has the DNA TGTGCCAGCAGTGATAATCAAGTAGTTGGCTACACCTTC.

This sequence joins TRBV19 and TRBJ1-1; 7 bases match TRBD1. Germline CDR1 reads LNHDA; CDR2 reads SQIVND (reference sequence). The trim removed 2 bases at V and 0 bases at J, leaving 3 bases unmatched. The CDR3 is 15 residues long. The CDR3 is CASSIRGQVNTEAFF. The CDR3 DNA follows: TGTGCCAGTAGTATAAGGGGGCAAGTGAACACTGAAGCTTTCTTT.